These 14 T cell receptor beta chains share one sample of origin, sequenced in a study of control samples from healthy donors and cancer patients. The repertoire was sequenced with immunoSEQ multiplex PCR; TCRdb's copy has only in-frame clones and lacks some. The sample has about 410,000 clones, around nine tenths seen once. Material for sequencing was PBMCs. These TCRs come from a man aged 35 to 55 with head and neck cancer.

The chain employs TRBV18 and TRBJ2-4, with 7 bases fitting TRBD1. Germline values: CDR1 KGHSH, CDR2 LQKENI. J gave up 5 bases and V 3 bases, and 4 bases lay outside the gene matches. CDR3 length: 14 amino acids. CDR3 nucleotide sequence: TGTGCCAGCTCACCCGACAGGGTGGAAAACATTCAGTACTTC. It yields the protein CASSPDRVENIQYF. The full variable domain, completed using reference TRBV18 and TRBJ2-4, is NAGVMQNPRHLVRRRGQEARLRCSPMKGHSHVYWYRQLPEEGLKFMVYLQKENIIDESGMPKERFSAEFPKEGPSILRIQQVVRGDSAAYFCASSPDRVENIQYFGAGTRLSVL.

This rearrangement joins TRBV18 to TRBJ1-2; the D is unclear. Germline V gives CDR1 KGHSH, CDR2 LQKENI. This CDR3 comprises 14 residues. Trimming shortened V by 6 bases and J by 3 bases, and 14 bases separated the two germline ends. CDR3 DNA: TGTGCCAGCTCGCCTCCCGGGAGCTACTATGGCTACACCTTC. Translation: CASSPPGSYYGYTF.

The CDR3 is CASSLEIGGRLYNEQFF. CDR3 coding DNA: TGTGCCAGCAGCTTAGAAATCGGCGGGAGGCTCTACAATGAGCAGTTCTTC. The chain uses TRBV7-2 and TRBJ2-1; 8 bases map to TRBD2. The CDR3 sequence is 17 residues long. Germline V gene sequence: CDR1 SGHTA, CDR2 FQGNSA. V shed 1 base and J 3 bases; nucleotides not matched to a gene: 8.

Comments on this clone: Given a much more abundant clone one base away, this may be a read error. The chain recombines TRBV5-4 with TRBJ1-1; the match to TRBD1 covers 7 bases. Germline V gene data show CDR1 as SGHNT and CDR2 as YYREEE (reference sequence). V was pared by 4 bases and J by 1 base, with 1 base of the junction left unmatched. The CDR3 runs to 13 residues. CDR3 nucleotides: TGTGCCAGCAGCCAGGGGGAGAACACTGAAGCTTTCTTT. Protein sequence: CASSQGENTEAFF.

The genes are TRBV19 and TRBJ2-7, with TRBD1 as a possible D gene (5 bases). V was pared by 5 bases and J by 3 bases, with 17 bases between. The CDR3 loop spans 15 amino acids. Germline CDR1 and CDR2: LNHDA and SQIVND (reference sequence). The CDR3 sequence is CASSPSALQVYEQYF. The CDR3 nucleotides read TGTGCCAGTAGTCCCTCCGCCCTACAGGTCTACGAGCAGTACTTC. The variable domain in full, with the rest retrieved from reference TRBV19 and TRBJ2-7, is DGGITQSPKYLFRKEGQNVTLSCEQNLNHDAMYWYRQDPGQGLRLIYYSQIVNDFQKGDIAEGYSVSREKKESFPLTVTSAQKNPTAFYLCASSPSALQVYEQYFGPGTRLTVT.

The chain couples TRBV7-3 to TRBJ2-2; D is perhaps TRBD2 (6 bases). The CDR3 has 15 residues. The V end lost 5 bases, the J end lost 4 bases, and 14 bases lay between the germline ends. CDR1 is SGHTA, CDR2 FQGTGA, per germline. In DNA, the CDR3 is TGTGCCAGCAGCCTGGACTACCCGGGCACCGGGGAGCTGTTTTTT. Its translation: CASSLDYPGTGELFF. The full variable domain, completed using reference TRBV7-3 and TRBJ2-2, is GAGVSQTPSNKVTEKGKYVELRCDPISGHTALYWYRQSLGQGPEFLIYFQGTGAADDSGLPNDRFFAVRPEGSVSTLKIQRTERGDSAVYLCASSLDYPGTGELFFGEGSRLTVL.

This clone was observed once. The J gene is TRBJ1-6, the V gene TRBV11-2, with D unclear. The germline CDR1 and CDR2 sequences are SGHAT and FQNNGV. The germline V and J ends were trimmed by 5 bases and 3 bases, with 14 bases remaining between them. This CDR3 is built from 16 residues. The CDR3 DNA reads TGTGCCAGCAGCCCCCGGTCATGGGACTATAATTCACCCCTCCACTTT. Amino acid sequence: CASSPRSWDYNSPLHF.

The chain carries TRBV15 and TRBJ2-1; 10 bases align to TRBD1. The CDR3 has 17 residues. The J segment lost 9 bases and the V segment lost 4 bases, leaving 15 bases of the junction unmatched. From germline, CDR1 is LNHNV and CDR2 YYDKDF (reference sequence). CDR3 in DNA: TGTGCCACCAGCACCCAGACAGGGGGCTCGTTTATATTTGAGCAGTTCTTC. Amino acid sequence: CATSTQTGGSFIFEQFF.

The J gene is TRBJ2-1, the V gene TRBV28; D gene unclear. The CDR3 runs 14 residues. In germline, CDR1 is MDHEN, CDR2 SYDVKM. Trimming pared 2 bases from V and 8 bases from J, leaving 13 bases between. The CDR3 loop reads CASSLGRTYDEQFF. Written as DNA, the CDR3 is TGTGCCAGCAGTTTAGGCCGCACTTACGATGAGCAGTTCTTC.

This CDR3 is CASSHSNPFRETQYF. The CDR3 nucleotides are TGTGCCAGCAGCCACTCCAACCCCTTCCGGGAGACCCAGTACTTC. The rearrangement links TRBV3-1 (or the pseudogene TRBV3-2) to TRBJ2-5; D not certain. The V end was cut by 3 bases, the J end by 5 bases, with 16 bases between. Germline CDR1 is LGHDT and CDR2 is YNNKEL (reference sequence). This CDR3 is 15 amino acids long.

CDR3 region: CASSLPPGRGVYEQYF. CDR3 bases: TGTGCCAGCAGTCTCCCCCCCGGGCGAGGGGTCTACGAGCAGTACTTC. The J gene is TRBJ2-7, the V gene TRBV28; D might be TRBD1 or TRBD2, each matching 5 bases. Germline V lookup: CDR1 MDHEN, CDR2 SYDVKM. The CDR3 spans 16 residues. The germline V and J ends were trimmed by 5 bases and 3 bases, with 20 bases remaining between them. Together with reference TRBV28 and TRBJ2-7, the CDR3 gives the full variable domain: DVKVTQSSRYLVKRTGEKVFLECVQDMDHENMFWYRQDPGLGLRLIYFSYDVKMKEKGDIPEGYSVSREKKERFSLILESASTNQTSMYLCASSLPPGRGVYEQYFGPGTRLTVT.

The chain carries TRBV5-4 and TRBJ1-5; D not certain. Trimming shortened V by 0 bases and J by 0 bases, and 7 bases separated the two germline ends. From germline, CDR1 is SGHNT and CDR2 YYREEE (reference sequence). This CDR3 is built from 15 residues. CDR3 loop: CASSLEPYSNQPQHF. The CDR3, as DNA: TGTGCCAGCAGCTTGGAACCTTATAGCAATCAGCCCCAGCATTTT.

This chain joins TRBV5-5 and TRBJ2-6, with D possibly being TRBD2 (5 bases). The CDR3 consists of 15 residues. Germline V gene lookup returns CDR1 SGHKS and CDR2 YYEKEE (reference sequence). The germline V and J ends were trimmed by 7 bases and 3 bases, with 14 bases remaining between them. CDR3: CASARPGNGANVLTF. Here the CDR3 DNA reads TGTGCCAGCGCTCGCCCGGGGAATGGGGCCAACGTCCTGACTTTC.

This sequence joins TRBV5-1 and TRBJ1-5, with D perhaps TRBD1 (5 bases). Trimming removed 4 bases at V and 9 bases at J, with 17 bases between. This CDR3 is built from 14 residues. CDR1 is SGHRS, CDR2 YFSETQ, per germline. CDR3 protein: CASSPDAGKTPQHF. CDR3 in DNA: TGCGCCAGCAGCCCAGACGCAGGGAAAACGCCCCAGCATTTT.